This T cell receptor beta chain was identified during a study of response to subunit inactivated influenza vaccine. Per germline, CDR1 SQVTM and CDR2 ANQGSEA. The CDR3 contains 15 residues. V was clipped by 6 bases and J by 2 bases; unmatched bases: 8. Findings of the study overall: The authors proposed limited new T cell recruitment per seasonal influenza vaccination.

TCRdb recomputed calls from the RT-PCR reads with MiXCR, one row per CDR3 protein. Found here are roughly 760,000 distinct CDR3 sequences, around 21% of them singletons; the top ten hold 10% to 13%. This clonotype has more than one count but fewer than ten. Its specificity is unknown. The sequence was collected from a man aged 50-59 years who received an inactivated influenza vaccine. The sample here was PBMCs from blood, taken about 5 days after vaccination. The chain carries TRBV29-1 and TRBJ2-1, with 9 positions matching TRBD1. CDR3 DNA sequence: TGCAGCGTGGGGGCAGACAGGGGGGCCTACAATGAGCAGTTCTTC. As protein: CSVGADRGAYNEQFF.